This T cell receptor beta chain appears in the sequencing data of a study of cytomegalovirus exposure and HLA in healthy donors. The PCR had 60 Vbeta and 13 Jbeta primers. In the study's own analysis: Counted up in a later analysis, unique TCR beta chains came to some 72 million, with around 10 million shared. Sequencing was performed with immunoSEQ multiplex PCR; in TCRdb, only in-frame clones are kept and a portion is missing. The V and J calls and clone size are taken from that table; D and trimming were inferred from the DNA. The sample shows about 190,000 clones, almost 80% of them seen only once. The CDR3 sequence is 16 residues long. Germline CDR1 reads SGDLS; CDR2 reads YYNGEE. V lost 2 bases, J lost 4 bases, and 7 bases stayed unmatched.

The sample taken for sequencing was PBMCs. The genes are TRBV9 and TRBJ2-2, with 8 bases that match TRBD1. The receptor was isolated from a woman under 30 in good health and CMV-seronegative. The CDR3 spells CASSVLDRGVTGELFF. For the CDR3, the DNA is TGTGCCAGCAGCGTCTTAGACAGGGGAGTCACCGGGGAGCTGTTTTTT. Looking up the rest from reference TRBV9 and TRBJ2-2 gives the full variable domain: DSGVTQTPKHLITATGQRVTLRCSPRSGDLSVYWYQQSLDQGLQFLIQYYNGEERAKGNILERFSAQQFPDLHSELNLSSLELGDSALYFCASSVLDRGVTGELFFGEGSRLTVL.